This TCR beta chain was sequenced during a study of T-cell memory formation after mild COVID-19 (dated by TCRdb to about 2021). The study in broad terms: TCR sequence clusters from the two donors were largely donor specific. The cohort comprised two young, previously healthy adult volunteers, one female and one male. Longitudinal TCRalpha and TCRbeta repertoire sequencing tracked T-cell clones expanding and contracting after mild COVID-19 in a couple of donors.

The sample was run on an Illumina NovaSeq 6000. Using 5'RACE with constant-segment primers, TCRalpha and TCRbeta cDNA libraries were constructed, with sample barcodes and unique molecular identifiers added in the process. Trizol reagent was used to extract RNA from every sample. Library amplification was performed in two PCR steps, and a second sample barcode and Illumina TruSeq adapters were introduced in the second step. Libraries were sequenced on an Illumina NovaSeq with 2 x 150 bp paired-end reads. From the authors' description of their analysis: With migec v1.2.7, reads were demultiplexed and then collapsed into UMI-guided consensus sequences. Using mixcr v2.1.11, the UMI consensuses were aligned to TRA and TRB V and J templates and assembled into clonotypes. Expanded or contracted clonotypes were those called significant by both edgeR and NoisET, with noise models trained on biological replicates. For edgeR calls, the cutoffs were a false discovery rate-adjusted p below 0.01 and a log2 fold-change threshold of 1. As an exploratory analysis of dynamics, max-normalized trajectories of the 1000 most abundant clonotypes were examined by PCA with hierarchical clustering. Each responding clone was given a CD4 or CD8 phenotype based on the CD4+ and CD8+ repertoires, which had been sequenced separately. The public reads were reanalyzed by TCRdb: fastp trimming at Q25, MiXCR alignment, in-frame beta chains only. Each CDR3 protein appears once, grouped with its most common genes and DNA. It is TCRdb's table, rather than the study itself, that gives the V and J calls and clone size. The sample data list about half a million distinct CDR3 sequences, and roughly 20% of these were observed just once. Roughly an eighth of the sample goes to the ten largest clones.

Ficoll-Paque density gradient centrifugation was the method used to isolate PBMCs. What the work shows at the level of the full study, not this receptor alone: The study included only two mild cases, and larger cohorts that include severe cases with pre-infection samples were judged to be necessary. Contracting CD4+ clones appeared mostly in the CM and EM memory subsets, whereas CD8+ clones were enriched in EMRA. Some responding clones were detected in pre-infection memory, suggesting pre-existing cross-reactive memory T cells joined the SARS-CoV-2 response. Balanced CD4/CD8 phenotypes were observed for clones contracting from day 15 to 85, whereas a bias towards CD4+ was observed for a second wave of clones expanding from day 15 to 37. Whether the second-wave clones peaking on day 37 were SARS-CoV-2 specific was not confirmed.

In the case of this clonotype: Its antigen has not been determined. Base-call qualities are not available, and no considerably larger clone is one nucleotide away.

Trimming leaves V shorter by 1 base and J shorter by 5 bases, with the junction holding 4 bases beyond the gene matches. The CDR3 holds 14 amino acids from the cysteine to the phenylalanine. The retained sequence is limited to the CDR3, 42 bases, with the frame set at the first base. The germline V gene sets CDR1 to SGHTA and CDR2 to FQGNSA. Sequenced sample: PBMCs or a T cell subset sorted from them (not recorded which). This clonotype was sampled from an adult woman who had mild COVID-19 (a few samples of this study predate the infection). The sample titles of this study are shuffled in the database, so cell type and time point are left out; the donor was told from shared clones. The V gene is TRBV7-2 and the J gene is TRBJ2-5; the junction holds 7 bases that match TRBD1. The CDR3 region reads CASSLGRQGETQYF. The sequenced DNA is TGTGCCAGCAGCTTAGGGCGACAGGGTGAGACCCAGTACTTC.